A single T cell receptor beta chain is shown here with its context. Data came from immunoSEQ multiplex PCR; TCRdb stores just in-frame clones and leaves some out. The sample has about 270,000 clones; 85% are singletons. The trim removed 5 bases at V and 9 bases at J, leaving 7 bases unmatched. The CDR3 totals 13 residues. Germline CDR1 and CDR2: LNHDA and SQIVND (reference sequence). The source of the sample is a study of blood T cell repertoires in COVID-19. Study background: The origin of the acute and convalescent COVID-19 samples was the United States, Italy and Spain.

The chain links TRBV19 to TRBJ1-1, with 9 nucleotides matching TRBD1. This clonotype was sampled from a human donor in a cohort sampled during active COVID-19. Sequencing was done on a sample of peripheral blood. In DNA, the CDR3 is TGTGCCAGTAGTCTACAGGGGGCGCGGAAAGCTTTCTTT. Its translation: CASSLQGARKAFF.